This T cell receptor beta chain was sequenced during a study of beta chain features in type 1 diabetes. Sequenced material consisted of expressed TCRB transcripts (all of the isolated RNA was reverse transcribed). Some clones are missing from TCRdb's copy, which holds only in-frame ones; the method was immunoSEQ multiplex PCR. The sample includes under 200,000 clones, approximately 9% of them seen just once. Purity exceeded 95% in all sorted populations. V lost 8 bases, J lost 5 bases, and 21 bases lay in between. CDR1 and CDR2 (germline): MNHEY, SMNVEV (reference sequence). There are 16 residues in the CDR3.

This TCR derives from a woman under 30 in good health. The rearrangement joins TRBV27 to TRBJ2-2, with D perhaps TRBD2 (7 bases). The sequencing input was central memory CD4+ T cells from blood. The CDR3 sequence: CASSGVRGGGTGELFF. The DNA of the CDR3 is TGTGCCAGCTCCGGCGTGAGGGGGGGCGGAACCGGGGAGCTGTTTTTT.